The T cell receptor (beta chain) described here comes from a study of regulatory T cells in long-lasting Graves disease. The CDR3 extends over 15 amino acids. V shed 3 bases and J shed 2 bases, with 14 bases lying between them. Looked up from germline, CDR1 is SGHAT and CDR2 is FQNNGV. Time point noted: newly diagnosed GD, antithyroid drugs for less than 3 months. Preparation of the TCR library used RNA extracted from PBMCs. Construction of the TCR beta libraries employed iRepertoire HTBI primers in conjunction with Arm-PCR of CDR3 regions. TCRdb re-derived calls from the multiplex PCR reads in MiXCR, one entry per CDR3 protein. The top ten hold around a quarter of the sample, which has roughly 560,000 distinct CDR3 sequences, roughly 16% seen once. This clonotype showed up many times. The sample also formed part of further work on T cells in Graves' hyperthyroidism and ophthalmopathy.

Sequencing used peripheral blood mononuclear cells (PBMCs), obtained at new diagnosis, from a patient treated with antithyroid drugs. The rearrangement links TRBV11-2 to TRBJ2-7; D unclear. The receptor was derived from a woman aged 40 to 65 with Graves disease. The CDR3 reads CASSFGLLHAYEQYF. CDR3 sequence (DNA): TGTGCCAGCAGCTTCGGCCTACTACACGCCTACGAGCAGTACTTC.